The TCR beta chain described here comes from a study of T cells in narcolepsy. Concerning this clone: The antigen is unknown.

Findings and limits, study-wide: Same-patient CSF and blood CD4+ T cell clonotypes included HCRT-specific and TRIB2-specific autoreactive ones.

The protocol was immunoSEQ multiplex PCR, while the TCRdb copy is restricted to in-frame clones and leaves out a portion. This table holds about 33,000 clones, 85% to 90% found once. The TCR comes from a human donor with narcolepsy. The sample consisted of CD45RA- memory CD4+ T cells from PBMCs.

Written as DNA, the CDR3 is TGTGCCAGCCGACAGGGGGCCAATTCACCCCTCCACTTT. Translated, it gives CASRQGANSPLHF. This chain joins TRBV19 and TRBJ1-6, with 10 bases lining up with TRBD1. The V gene's germline CDR1 is LNHDA and CDR2 SQIVND (reference sequence). The length of the CDR3 is 13 residues. The V and J ends lost 9 bases and 7 bases, in that order; junction bases with no gene match: 3.